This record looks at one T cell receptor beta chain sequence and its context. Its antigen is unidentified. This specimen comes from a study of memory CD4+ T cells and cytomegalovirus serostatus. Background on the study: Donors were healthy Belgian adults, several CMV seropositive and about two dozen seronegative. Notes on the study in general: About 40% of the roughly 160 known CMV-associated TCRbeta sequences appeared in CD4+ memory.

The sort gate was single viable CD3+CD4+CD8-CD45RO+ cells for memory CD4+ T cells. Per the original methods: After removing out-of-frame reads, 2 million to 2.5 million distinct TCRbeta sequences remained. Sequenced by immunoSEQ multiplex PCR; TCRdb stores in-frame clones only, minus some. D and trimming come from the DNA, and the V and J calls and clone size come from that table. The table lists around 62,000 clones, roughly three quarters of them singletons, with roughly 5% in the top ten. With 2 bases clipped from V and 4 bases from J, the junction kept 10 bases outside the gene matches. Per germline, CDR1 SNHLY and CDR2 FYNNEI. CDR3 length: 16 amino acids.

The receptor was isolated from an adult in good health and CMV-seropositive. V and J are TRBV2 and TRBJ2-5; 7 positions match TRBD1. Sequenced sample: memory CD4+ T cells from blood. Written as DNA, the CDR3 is TGTGCCAGCAGTGAATGGGAGACAGGGTGGAGAGAGACCCAGTACTTC. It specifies CASSEWETGWRETQYF. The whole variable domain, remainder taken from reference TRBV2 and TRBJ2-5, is EPEVTQTPSHQVTQMGQEVILRCVPISNHLYFYWYRQILGQKVEFLVSFYNNEISEKSEIFDDQFSVERPDGSNFTLKIRSTKLEDSAMYFCASSEWETGWRETQYFGPGTRLLVL.